The entry that follows covers one T cell receptor (beta chain) sequence. Its antigen is still unknown. No quality values exist for individual bases; no much larger clone is one base distant. RNA was extracted using the RNeasy kit, and about 0.45 to 1 microgram was reverse transcribed with random hexamers. The immunoSEQ multiplex PCR assay, which covers 54 Vbeta and 13 Jbeta segments, was used to amplify TCR beta CDR3 regions. PCR amplification bias was corrected using a synthetic template baseline for primer optimization and computational correction. Turning to the authors' computational methods: Only productive sequences were kept, with reads annotated to V, D and J genes according to IMGT and analyzed in immunoSEQ Analyzer. To calculate clonality, Shannon entropy was normalized by log2 of the number of productive unique sequences and then subtracted from one. For each patient and control, public and private clones were evaluated within the 100 most prevalent clones. Susac-specific clones were defined as absent from healthy and MS cohorts, around 1,000 published viral clones and other ImmuneACCESS disease sequences. TCRdb itself trimmed the public reads at Q25 with fastp, ran MiXCR and retained productive beta chains. When rows share a CDR3 protein, they turn into one entry using the most common DNA and genes. TCRdb, not the original authors, processed these V and J calls. The sample table contains about 120,000 distinct CDR3 sequences; only one count was recorded for roughly 94% of them. Roughly 0.092% of the sample is held by the ten biggest clonotypes.

The entry originates in a study of CD8 T cells in Susac syndrome (dated by TCRdb to the late 2010s). Broadly, across the study: Whether CD8+ T cell activation and differentiation in Susac syndrome was antigen driven was tested using repertoire sequencing.

Sequences ENHRY (CDR1) and SYGVKD (CDR2) are obtained from the germline V gene. There are 15 amino acids in the CDR3, from cysteine to phenylalanine inclusive. CDR3 DNA is the only sequence kept; it has 45 bases, read in frame from the first base. Cut back by 4 bases and 5 bases, the V and J ends lie 14 bases apart. Results and caveats for the whole study, not just this receptor: The study acknowledged that relatively few individuals were included in the TCR sequencing and HLA analysis.

High-throughput TCR beta sequencing profiled peripheral blood CD8+ and CD4+ T cells from healthy donors, Susac syndrome patients and multiple sclerosis patients. The healthy donors served as controls matched for age and sex. Bulk CD8+ and CD4+ T cells were purified by magnetic negative isolation, while CD8+ TEMRA cells were enriched using FACS. Blood was collected in EDTA tubes and processed within 24 hours, with PBMCs isolated through density gradient centrifugation. PBMCs intended for TCR sequencing were cryopreserved in liquid nitrogen and thawed later in a water bath at 37 degrees C. Purity of sorted or isolated CD4+, CD8+ and CD8+ TEMRA cells was at least 90%.

The rearrangement combines TRBV10-3 with TRBJ2-2; the D gene cannot be named for sure. The sample was CD4+ T cells from PBMCs. This receptor was identified in a human donor in good health. The DNA sequence is TGTGCCATCAGTGGTCTCTGGGAAGAGACCGGGGAGCTGTTTTTT. Its product reads: CAISGLWEETGELFF.